These 32 T cell receptor beta chains share one sample of origin, sequenced in a study of technical replicates of blood from several donors. Assay used: immunoSEQ multiplex PCR; TCRdb lists only in-frame clones, some missing. Among about 78,000 clones listed, 95% were seen once. Sequenced: T cells isolated from PBMCs. Receptor source: a human donor in good health.

The chain carries TRBV4-1 and TRBJ2-5; a possible D gene is TRBD2 (6 bases). The CDR3 extends over 14 amino acids. The V end was cut by 4 bases, the J end by 5 bases, with 14 bases between. CDR1 is MGHRA, CDR2 YSYEKL, per germline. In nucleotides, the CDR3 is TGCGCCAGCAGCCCCGGTTGGGGGAGGGAGACCCAGTACTTC. This encodes CASSPGWGRETQYF.

V usage is TRBV11-3 and J usage is TRBJ2-1; a possible D gene is TRBD2 (6 bases). Germline V gene lookup returns CDR1 SGHNT and CDR2 YENEEA. Trimming took off 5 bases at V and 4 bases at J, with 15 bases between the two ends. The CDR3 runs to 15 residues. The CDR3 spells CASSPLGTSYNEQFF. As DNA, the CDR3 is TGTGCCAGCAGCCCACTCGGGACTTCATACAATGAGCAGTTCTTC. The full variable domain, with the rest looked up from reference TRBV11-3 and TRBJ2-1, is EAGVVQSPRYKIIEKKQPVAFWCNPISGHNTLYWYLQNLGQGPELLIRYENEEAVDDSQLPKDRFSAERLKGVDSTLKIQPAELGDSAVYLCASSPLGTSYNEQFFGPGTRLTVL.

This clone was counted once. This chain uses TRBV19 with TRBJ2-1; a possible D gene is TRBD2 (5 bases). The V end was cut by 5 bases, the J end by 9 bases, with 17 bases between. The CDR3 runs 14 residues. Germline V gene sequence: CDR1 LNHDA, CDR2 SQIVND (reference sequence). CDR3 in DNA: TGTGCCAGTAGTTCCCACGCGGGTTCTGGTGAGCAGTTCTTC. This translates into CASSSHAGSGEQFF.

V is TRBV6-4 and J is TRBJ2-2; D is unresolved. Germline loops: CDR1 MRHNA, CDR2 SNTAGT. The CDR3 has 14 amino acids. V was shortened by 0 bases and J by 5 bases, with 7 bases between the two germline ends. Written as DNA, the CDR3 is TGTGCCAGCAGTGACTCCCCAGAAACCGGGGAGCTGTTTTTT. Translating gives CASSDSPETGELFF.

The chain uses TRBV4-2 and TRBJ1-2; 7 nucleotides match TRBD1. CDR3 length: 14 amino acids. CDR1 and CDR2 (germline): LGHNA, YNFKEQ. J was trimmed by 7 bases and V by 3 bases; bases with no gene match: 8. CDR3: CASSHKGAYGGYTF. The CDR3 nucleotides read TGTGCCAGCAGCCATAAGGGGGCTTATGGTGGCTACACCTTC.

The chain couples TRBV7-7 to TRBJ2-5, with 7 positions matching TRBD1. The CDR3 runs to 13 residues. V lost 5 bases, J lost 1 base, and 1 base stayed unmatched. The germline gives CDR1 SSHAT, CDR2 FNYEAQ (reference sequence). CDR3 nucleotides: TGTGCCAGCAGCAGGGACAGCCAAGAGACCCAGTACTTC. This translates into CASSRDSQETQYF.

The V gene is TRBV19, the J gene TRBJ1-1; tentative D call: TRBD1 (6 bases). The length of the CDR3 is 13 residues. V lost 10 bases and J lost 5, with 17 bases in between. Germline loops: CDR1 LNHDA, CDR2 SQIVND (reference sequence). The CDR3, as DNA: TGTGCCACCGAGGGGGGGCTGGGGACTGAAGCTTTCTTT. It specifies CATEGGLGTEAFF.

The chain uses TRBV29-1 and TRBJ2-5; D is perhaps TRBD1 (6 bases). The CDR3 spans 14 residues. The germline V and J ends were trimmed by 1 base and 5 bases, with 14 bases remaining between them. From germline, CDR1 is SQVTM and CDR2 ANQGSEA. DNA of the CDR3: TGCAGCGTTGAAGGAACAGGGATGTGGGAGACCCAGTACTTC. Translating it yields CSVEGTGMWETQYF.

The chain is built from TRBV6-5 and TRBJ2-3; 7 nucleotides agree with TRBD1. V shed 8 bases and J 7 bases; nucleotides not matched to a gene: 6. The CDR3 totals 12 residues. The germline V gene has CDR1 MNHEY and CDR2 SVGAGI. As DNA, the CDR3 is TGTGCCAGCGGGACAGCGTCTTATACGCAGTATTTT. It is translated as CASGTASYTQYF.

The chain uses TRBV11-2 and TRBJ2-5; no firm D call. The CDR3 consists of 15 residues. V lost 5 bases and J 1 base, leaving 14 bases between the germline ends. Germline V gene sequence: CDR1 SGHAT, CDR2 FQNNGV. This chain's CDR3 is CASSPAENLQETQYF. The CDR3 DNA sequence: TGTGCCAGCAGCCCCGCGGAAAACCTCCAAGAGACCCAGTACTTC.

The CDR3, as DNA: TGCGCCAGCAGTTCTCGGATGGACAGGTCCTACAATGAGCAGTTCTTC. Its protein is CASSSRMDRSYNEQFF. The J gene is TRBJ2-1, the V gene TRBV5-1, with 7 bases lining up with TRBD1. V lost 5 bases to trimming and J lost 1 base; unmatched junction nucleotides: 9. Germline CDR1 SGHRS, CDR2 YFSETQ. The CDR3 has 16 amino acids.

The sample holds one count of this clone. The chain joins TRBV6-4 to TRBJ2-1, with D tentatively TRBD1 (6 bases). CDR1 MRHNA and CDR2 SNTAGT come from the germline V gene. The CDR3 contains 14 residues. Trimming stripped 4 bases from V and 3 bases from J, with 10 bases between. This CDR3 reads CASSGSGVYNEQFF. CDR3 in DNA: TGTGCCAGCAGTGGTTCAGGGGTCTACAATGAGCAGTTCTTC.

The V gene is TRBV19, the J gene TRBJ2-7, with 7 bases matching TRBD1. The CDR3 has 15 amino acids. Germline trimming cut 5 bases from V and 2 bases from J; bases unmatched to any gene: 9. Germline CDR1 reads LNHDA; CDR2 reads SQIVND (reference sequence). In DNA form, the CDR3 reads TGTGCCAGTAGTCTACAGGGGCGGCAAACCTACGAGCAGTACTTC. It specifies CASSLQGRQTYEQYF. The full variable domain, its missing parts supplied by reference TRBV19 and TRBJ2-7, is DGGITQSPKYLFRKEGQNVTLSCEQNLNHDAMYWYRQDPGQGLRLIYYSQIVNDFQKGDIAEGYSVSREKKESFPLTVTSAQKNPTAFYLCASSLQGRQTYEQYFGPGTRLTVT.

The chain uses TRBV14 and TRBJ2-1; 10 bases align to TRBD1. CDR1 is SGHDN and CDR2 is FVKESK in the germline V gene. CDR3 size: 17 residues. Trimming at V came to 3 bases and at J to 6 bases, leaving 11 bases not matched to a gene. In DNA form, the CDR3 reads TGTGCCAGCAGCCACCGAATGACAGGGGGCTTTTTCAATGAGCAGTTCTTC. Translating gives CASSHRMTGGFFNEQFF.

The rearrangement joins TRBV18 to TRBJ1-2; no definite D call. The germline V gene has CDR1 KGHSH and CDR2 LQKENI. V dropped 2 bases and J dropped 8 bases, with 12 bases sitting between them. This CDR3 has 13 amino acids. The CDR3 spells CASSPNAGEGYTF. The CDR3 nucleotides are TGTGCCAGCTCACCAAATGCCGGAGAAGGCTACACCTTC.

The chain couples TRBV7-8 to TRBJ1-2; weak D call: TRBD1 (5 bases). The CDR3 runs 15 residues. Deletions cut 6 bases from V and 4 bases from J, with 18 bases between. Germline V lookup: CDR1 SGHVS, CDR2 FQNEAQ. Here the CDR3 DNA reads TGTGCCAGCAGACTCGGCCGCACAGGCCTCTATGGCTACACCTTC. Translated, it gives CASRLGRTGLYGYTF.

The CDR3 coding sequence is TGCGCCAGCAGCGACCTCGGACCAGGACTCAAAAACTCCTACAATGAGCAGTTCTTC. This translates into CASSDLGPGLKNSYNEQFF. V is TRBV5-1 and J is TRBJ2-1; D is possibly TRBD2 (5 bases). The CDR3 length is 19 residues. The germline CDR1 and CDR2 sequences are SGHRS and YFSETQ. V lost 4 bases, J lost 0 bases, and 23 bases lay in between. The whole variable domain, remainder taken from reference TRBV5-1 and TRBJ2-1, is KAGVTQTPRYLIKTRGQQVTLSCSPISGHRSVSWYQQTPGQGLQFLFEYFSETQRNKGNFPGRFSGRQFSNSRSEMNVSTLELGDSALYLCASSDLGPGLKNSYNEQFFGPGTRLTVL.

The genes are TRBV28 and TRBJ1-1; 8 positions agree with TRBD1. Trimming took 5 bases from V and 0 from J; bases not matched to a gene: 5. This CDR3 region has 15 residues. Germline V lookup: CDR1 MDHEN, CDR2 SYDVKM. The CDR3 loop is CASSPGQGMNTEAFF. In DNA, the CDR3 is TGTGCCAGCAGTCCCGGACAGGGAATGAACACTGAAGCTTTCTTT.

V gene TRBV7-9 combines with J gene TRBJ1-2; D not resolved. This CDR3 is 16 amino acids long. Trimming took 3 bases from V and 7 from J, leaving 21 bases between them. The V gene's germline CDR1 is SEHNR and CDR2 FQNEAQ (reference sequence). The CDR3 sequence: CASSFPGAQEIGGYTF. For the CDR3, the DNA is TGTGCCAGCAGCTTTCCGGGAGCCCAAGAAATAGGTGGCTACACCTTC.

This chain connects TRBV7-9 to TRBJ1-4; a weak D match, TRBD1 (6 bases). Looked up from germline, CDR1 is SEHNR and CDR2 is FQNEAQ (reference sequence). The V end was cut by 2 bases, the J end by 8 bases, with 21 bases between. The CDR3 consists of 17 residues. The CDR3 sequence: CASSLSQGQRRGEKLFF. CDR3 bases: TGTGCCAGCAGCTTATCCCAGGGGCAACGTCGGGGCGAAAAACTGTTTTTT.

The chain carries TRBV7-9 and TRBJ1-1; D gene ambiguous. CDR1 and CDR2 (germline): SEHNR, FQNEAQ (reference sequence). The ends were cut back, 5 bases at V and 7 bases at J, with 17 bases in the middle. The CDR3 runs 14 residues. The CDR3 nucleotides are TGTGCCAGCAGCCCCGTCGGGAACACTAATGAAGCTTTCTTT. Translation gives CASSPVGNTNEAFF.

This chain links TRBV7-8 with TRBJ1-1, with a possible D match to TRBD1 (5 bases). This CDR3 is built from 16 residues. Germline V gene lookup returns CDR1 SGHVS and CDR2 FQNEAQ. The V end lost 2 bases, the J end lost 1 base, and 14 bases lay between the germline ends. This CDR3 is CASSLRQGRTNTEAFF. CDR3 DNA: TGTGCCAGCAGCTTACGCCAGGGCAGAACGAACACTGAAGCTTTCTTT.

V usage is TRBV9 and J usage is TRBJ1-2; D may be TRBD1 (5 bases). Germline CDR1 reads SGDLS; CDR2 reads YYNGEE. The length of the CDR3 is 14 residues. V was shortened by 3 bases and J by 8 bases, with 17 bases between the two germline ends. The CDR3 is CASSDQTGAWGYTF. DNA of the CDR3: TGTGCCAGCAGCGATCAAACTGGGGCTTGGGGCTACACCTTC.

This chain uses TRBV4-1 with TRBJ2-7, with 7 bases lining up with TRBD2. Germline CDR1 MGHRA, CDR2 YSYEKL. The CDR3 has 15 amino acids. J was trimmed by 4 bases and V by 1 base; bases with no gene match: 7. CDR3 in DNA: TGCGCCAGCAGCCAAGGGGGGGAGGGCGGGTACGAGCAGTACTTC. Its protein product is CASSQGGEGGYEQYF.

The chain combines TRBV7-2 with TRBJ1-5; D uncertain. The CDR3 totals 15 residues. Deletions cut 4 bases from V and 0 bases from J, with 10 bases between. Per the germline V gene, CDR1 is SGHTA and CDR2 is FQGNSA. The CDR3 region is CASSWSGGSNQPQHF. Written as DNA, the CDR3 is TGTGCCAGCAGCTGGTCCGGCGGTAGCAATCAGCCCCAGCATTTT.

J is TRBJ1-1 and V is TRBV27, with 12 bases that match TRBD1. From germline, CDR1 is MNHEY and CDR2 SMNVEV (reference sequence). The CDR3 consists of 14 residues. V shed 0 bases and J 10 bases; nucleotides not matched to a gene: 3. The CDR3 region has the DNA TGTGCCAGCAGTTTATCGGGGACAGGGGGCGCAGCTTTCTTT. Translating it yields CASSLSGTGGAAFF.

The sample holds a few counts of this clone. V usage is TRBV6-1 and J usage is TRBJ2-7; 8 bases align to TRBD1. With 5 bases clipped from V and 3 bases from J, the junction kept 9 bases outside the gene matches. Germline V gene lookup returns CDR1 MNHNS and CDR2 SASEGT. The CDR3 covers 15 residues. DNA for the CDR3: TGTGCCAGCAGTTTAGGACAGGGTTATCTCTACGAGCAGTACTTC. This encodes CASSLGQGYLYEQYF.

This clone was observed a single time. The rearrangement links TRBV7-8 to TRBJ2-5; 8 bases line up with TRBD2. V was pared by 2 bases and J by 5 bases, with 13 bases of the junction left unmatched. The CDR3 contains 17 residues. Germline V gene sequence: CDR1 SGHVS, CDR2 FQNEAQ. For the CDR3, the DNA is TGTGCCAGCAGCTTAATAAGCGGGGGTTCTCTGGGGGAGACCCAGTACTTC. Protein: CASSLISGGSLGETQYF.

The V gene is TRBV9, the J gene TRBJ2-1, with 10 nucleotides matching TRBD2. Germline V CDR1 and CDR2: SGDLS, YYNGEE. The CDR3 sequence is 16 residues long. With V trimmed by 0 bases and J by 7 bases, 7 bases remained unmatched. In DNA form, the CDR3 reads TGTGCCAGCAGCGTAGCTCTAGCGGGGGTATCAAATGAGCAGTTCTTC. Translating it yields CASSVALAGVSNEQFF.

The chain couples TRBV11-2 to TRBJ2-5; 10 nucleotides align to TRBD1. CDR1 SGHAT and CDR2 FQNNGV come from the germline V gene. CDR3 length equals 14 residues. The junction had 8 bases not matched to a gene; V was cut back by 4 bases and J by 9 bases. The CDR3 loop is CASSSSGTGEAQYF. In nucleotides, the CDR3 is TGTGCCAGCAGCTCCTCCGGGACAGGGGAGGCCCAGTACTTC.

This clone showed up just once. The V call is TRBV6-5, the J call TRBJ2-7, with TRBD1 matching over 7 bases. Germline V lookup: CDR1 MNHEY, CDR2 SVGAGI. This CDR3 region has 15 residues. The V and J ends lost 4 bases and 3 bases, in that order; junction bases with no gene match: 9. CDR3 bases: TGTGCCAGCAGTTTACAGCCGGGACAGTTCTACGAGCAGTACTTC. Amino acid sequence: CASSLQPGQFYEQYF.

J is TRBJ1-3 and V is TRBV7-9; tentatively, D is TRBD1 (5 bases). CDR3 length: 14 residues. The V gene's germline CDR1 is SEHNR and CDR2 FQNEAQ (reference sequence). V was trimmed by 6 bases and J by 3 bases, leaving 12 bases between them. The CDR3 reads CASRPQGFGNTIYF. CDR3 in DNA: TGTGCCAGCAGGCCGCAGGGTTTTGGAAACACCATATATTTT.